Each of the 20 T cell receptor beta chains below was sequenced from the same sample in a study of blood T cell repertoires in COVID-19. Produced via immunoSEQ multiplex PCR; TCRdb's table is partial and in-frame only. The table has around 100,000 clones, around 85% seen once. Sequencing was done on a sample of peripheral blood. Every receptor here comes from a woman aged 80 or over with active or convalescent COVID-19.

The J gene is TRBJ1-2, the V gene TRBV11-2; D perhaps matches TRBD1 (6 bases). Trimming took off 5 bases at V and 8 bases at J, with 24 bases between the two ends. The length of the CDR3 is 16 residues. Germline-derived CDR1 and CDR2 are SGHAT and FQNNGV. CDR3 loop: CASSPLRGRLLGGYTF. CDR3 nucleotides: TGTGCCAGCAGCCCTCTGCGGGGGCGCCTGTTGGGGGGCTACACCTTC.

J is TRBJ2-7 and V is TRBV28, with TRBD2 matching over 8 bases. The CDR3 contains 15 residues. V was clipped by 4 bases and J by 0 bases; unmatched bases: 5. The germline V gene encodes CDR1 MDHEN and CDR2 SYDVKM. The CDR3 loop is CASSSSGGSSYEQYF. CDR3 DNA: TGTGCCAGCAGTTCCAGCGGGGGAAGCTCCTACGAGCAGTACTTC.

This chain uses TRBV6-5 with TRBJ1-6; TRBD1 aligns across 7 bases. From germline, CDR1 is MNHEY and CDR2 SVGAGI. This CDR3 is built from 13 residues. Unmatched junction bases numbered 6, after V lost 6 bases and J lost 10 bases. The CDR3 spells CASRKGAGSPLHF. The CDR3 DNA follows: TGTGCCAGCAGGAAGGGGGCAGGGTCACCCCTCCACTTT.

The rearrangement uses TRBV30 and TRBJ1-6, with a weak D call TRBD1 (6 bases). V gave up 5 bases and J gave up 7 bases, with 30 bases separating them. Germline assignment: CDR1 GTSNPN and CDR2 SVGIG (reference sequence). The CDR3 is 19 residues long. CDR3 loop: CAWVSETGGFRLRNSPLHF. CDR3 nucleotides: TGTGCCTGGGTTTCCGAGACAGGAGGCTTTCGCTTGAGGAATTCACCCCTCCACTTT.

The gene calls are TRBV19 and TRBJ1-6; D is unclear. This CDR3 is built from 16 residues. Trimming cost V 2 bases and J 8 bases, with 16 bases left between them. Per the germline V gene, CDR1 is LNHDA and CDR2 is SQIVND (reference sequence). The CDR3 sequence: CASSITGAGNYSPLHF. The CDR3, as DNA: TGTGCCAGTAGTATAACTGGCGCCGGGAATTATTCACCCCTCCACTTT.

The chain employs TRBV12-5 and TRBJ2-1; D might be TRBD1 (6 bases). This CDR3 has 12 residues. In germline, CDR1 is LGHNT, CDR2 FRNRAP. V dropped 2 bases and J dropped 12 bases, with 11 bases sitting between them. CDR3 DNA: TGTGCTAGTGGTTTGTCACAGGGCCCGCAGTTCTTC. Protein product: CASGLSQGPQFF.

The rearrangement uses TRBV18 and TRBJ1-2, with 9 nucleotides matching TRBD1. CDR1 is KGHSH, CDR2 LQKENI, per germline. The CDR3 length is 17 residues. Trimming cost V 5 bases and J 1 base; bases outside gene matches: 11. In DNA, the CDR3 is TGTGCCAGCTCAACCCGGGACAGGGAGTCAATTAACTATGGCTACACCTTC. Translated, it gives CASSTRDRESINYGYTF.

The chain has TRBV5-1 and TRBJ2-3, with D possibly TRBD2 on 5 matching bases. Germline V gene lookup returns CDR1 SGHRS and CDR2 YFSETQ. V was cut by 4 bases and J by 0 bases, with 12 bases left in between. The CDR3 spans 15 residues. In nucleotides, the CDR3 is TGCGCCAGCAGCCGAGCGGCCGCTAGCACAGATACGCAGTATTTT. Protein product: CASSRAAASTDTQYF.

The rearrangement joins TRBV28 to TRBJ2-7; no firm D call. Germline loops: CDR1 MDHEN, CDR2 SYDVKM. The CDR3 spans 13 residues. V was pared by 1 base and J by 7 bases, with 11 bases between. CDR3 loop: CASSLSRYGEQYF. Written as DNA, the CDR3 is TGTGCCAGCAGTTTATCCAGGTATGGGGAGCAGTACTTC.

The chain carries TRBV7-8 and TRBJ1-2; 7 positions match TRBD1. Germline values: CDR1 SGHVS, CDR2 FQNEAQ. V trimming: 1 base; J trimming: 1 base; junction bases outside the gene matches: 6. CDR3 length: 16 amino acids. The CDR3 bases are TGTGCCAGCAGCTTAGTTAGGGGGCGGATTAACTATGGCTACACCTTC. Its protein is CASSLVRGRINYGYTF.

The chain combines TRBV6-5 with TRBJ1-4; 8 bases are a match to TRBD1. The germline V gene has CDR1 MNHEY and CDR2 SVGAGI. The CDR3 length is 13 residues. V lost 6 bases and J lost 8; bases outside the gene matches: 5. CDR3 residues: CASRDRDAEKLFF. The CDR3 region has the DNA TGTGCCAGCAGGGACAGGGACGCCGAAAAACTGTTTTTT.

The rearrangement uses TRBV19 and TRBJ2-1; TRBD2 matches at 10 bases. The ends lost 4 bases at V and 0 bases at J; junction bases unmatched: 3. Germline V CDR1 and CDR2: LNHDA, SQIVND (reference sequence). CDR3 length: 16 amino acids. The CDR3 coding sequence is TGTGCCAGTAGTACACTAGCGGGGAGCTCCTACAATGAGCAGTTCTTC. This encodes CASSTLAGSSYNEQFF.

In its sample, this clone was seen a few times. This chain connects TRBV7-9 to TRBJ1-2; a possible D gene is TRBD1 (6 bases). This CDR3 has 15 residues. Germline CDR1 and CDR2: SEHNR and FQNEAQ (reference sequence). V lost 1 base, J lost 7 bases, and 16 bases lay in between. CDR3 DNA sequence: TGTGCCAGCAGCTTAGATGGGGGGGCAAAAAGTGGCTACACCTTC. This encodes CASSLDGGAKSGYTF.

The rearrangement joins TRBV30 to TRBJ1-4; possible D gene TRBD1, 5 bases. Per germline, CDR1 GTSNPN and CDR2 SVGIG (reference sequence). This CDR3 is built from 14 residues. V dropped 8 bases and J dropped 4 bases, with 17 bases sitting between them. As DNA, the CDR3 is TGTGCCGGGCCCCTTCGGGGGGATAATGAAAAACTGTTTTTT. Translation gives CAGPLRGDNEKLFF.

The V and J genes are TRBV28 and TRBJ1-2; D call uncertain. Germline V CDR1 and CDR2: MDHEN, SYDVKM. V was clipped by 7 bases and J by 3 bases, with 9 bases between them. This CDR3 region has 12 residues. In DNA form, the CDR3 reads TGTGCCAGCACTCCAGGTGACTATGGCTACACCTTC. It encodes CASTPGDYGYTF.

This sequence joins TRBV6-5 and TRBJ1-1; D possibly corresponds to TRBD1 (5 bases). The V gene lost 6 bases and the J gene lost 3 bases, with 11 bases spanning the gap. The CDR3 covers 13 residues. Germline loops: CDR1 MNHEY, CDR2 SVGAGI. Here the CDR3 DNA reads TGTGCCAGCAGGTTCAAGGGGCACACTGAAGCTTTCTTT. Its translation is CASRFKGHTEAFF.

The chain uses TRBV6-5 and TRBJ2-6; possible D gene TRBD2, 6 bases. Trimming cost V 4 bases and J 2 bases, with 9 bases left between them. The CDR3 sequence is 15 residues long. Germline V lookup: CDR1 MNHEY, CDR2 SVGAGI. The CDR3 sequence is CASSSWGAGANVLTF. CDR3 coding DNA: TGTGCCAGCAGTTCGTGGGGGGCTGGGGCCAACGTCCTGACTTTC.

The rearrangement uses TRBV28 and TRBJ1-4; possible D gene TRBD1, 6 bases. The CDR3 runs 14 residues. The V gene's germline CDR1 is MDHEN and CDR2 SYDVKM. Between the trimmed V and J ends, which lost 2 bases and 3 bases, there was a span of 7 bases. CDR3 DNA: TGTGCCAGCAGTTTAGGACAGCCTAATGAAAAACTGTTTTTT. Translating it yields CASSLGQPNEKLFF. Combining the CDR3 with reference TRBV28 and TRBJ1-4 gives the whole variable domain DVKVTQSSRYLVKRTGEKVFLECVQDMDHENMFWYRQDPGLGLRLIYFSYDVKMKEKGDIPEGYSVSREKKERFSLILESASTNQTSMYLCASSLGQPNEKLFFGSGTQLSVL.

CDR3 in amino acids: CASSLSSGKSSYEQYF. As DNA, the CDR3 is TGTGCCAGCAGCTTATCTAGCGGAAAAAGCTCCTACGAGCAGTACTTC. This chain joins TRBV7-9 and TRBJ2-7; TRBD2 aligns across 7 bases. This CDR3 is built from 16 residues. V dropped 2 bases and J dropped 0; count of bases not matched to a gene: 7. Looked up from germline, CDR1 is SEHNR and CDR2 is FQNEAQ (reference sequence).

The chain recombines TRBV9 with TRBJ1-1; D might be TRBD1 (5 bases). The germline V gene has CDR1 SGDLS and CDR2 YYNGEE. This CDR3 is 15 amino acids long. V lost 5 bases to trimming and J lost 1 base, with 15 bases between them. The CDR3 DNA reads TGTGCCAGCAGACCTAACCAGGGTAGGAACACTGAAGCTTTCTTT. Its protein product is CASRPNQGRNTEAFF.